These 4 T cell receptor beta chains were sequenced from one sample in a study of control samples from healthy donors and cancer patients. Sequenced by immunoSEQ multiplex PCR; TCRdb stores in-frame clones only, minus some. Of approximately 160,000 clones listed, about 90% are singletons. The sequencing input was blood. Receptors were obtained from a woman aged 25 to 39 in good health.

The chain is built from TRBV15 and TRBJ2-6; D possibly corresponds to TRBD2 (6 bases). Germline V lookup: CDR1 LNHNV, CDR2 YYDKDF (reference sequence). V lost 0 bases, J lost 0 bases, and 12 bases lay in between. This CDR3 region has 18 residues. CDR3 loop: CATSREEGEISGANVLTF. CDR3 DNA: TGTGCCACCAGCAGAGAGGAGGGCGAGATCTCTGGGGCCAACGTCCTGACTTTC.

This chain connects TRBV6-5 to TRBJ2-2, with D possibly TRBD1 on 5 matching bases. The CDR3 is made up of 15 amino acids. V was shortened by 4 bases and J by 3 bases, with 12 bases between the two germline ends. Looked up from germline, CDR1 is MNHEY and CDR2 is SVGAGI. The CDR3 spells CASSSALQDTGELFF. CDR3 nucleotide sequence: TGTGCCAGCAGTTCAGCCCTACAGGACACCGGGGAGCTGTTTTTT.

The genes are TRBV6-1 and TRBJ1-5; maybe TRBD1 (5 bases). V was shortened by 3 bases and J by 5 bases, with 8 bases between the two germline ends. Germline CDR1 is MNHNS and CDR2 is SASEGT. The CDR3 totals 13 residues. CDR3 DNA sequence: TGTGCCAGCAGTGAGGGGGATGATCAGCCCCAGCATTTT. This translates into CASSEGDDQPQHF.

J is TRBJ2-1 and V is TRBV12-3 or TRBV12-4, with no clear D. V lost 5 bases and J 5 bases, leaving 10 bases between the germline ends. The CDR3 contains 13 residues. This CDR3 reads CASSTTRNNEQFF. Written as DNA, the CDR3 is TGTGCCAGCAGTACAACCAGAAACAATGAGCAGTTCTTC.